Described below is a single T cell receptor (beta chain) sequence and its context. The antigen is undetermined. In germline, CDR1 is SEHNR, CDR2 FQNEAQ (reference sequence). This CDR3 has 15 amino acids. Trimming cost V 2 bases and J 0 bases, with 7 bases left between them. These data are taken from a study of identifying expanded T cells in peripheral blood. Collection occurred without any documented infections or immune events in donors. Profiled with immunoSEQ multiplex PCR; TCRdb holds only in-frame clones, not every one. This table has around 56,000 clones, approximately 82% appearing once. Study-wide findings and caveats: Two-week clone count variance significantly increased as total template count grew. Over two and four weeks, about 17 and 20 clones changed, versus 1.2 between replicates.

The clonotype comes from a person aged 18 to 75 in good health. This rearrangement joins TRBV7-9 to TRBJ1-4; possibly TRBD1 for D (5 bases). Sample: blood. CDR3 protein: CASSLTGSTNEKLFF. The CDR3, as DNA: TGTGCCAGCAGCTTAACAGGTTCAACTAATGAAAAACTGTTTTTT.